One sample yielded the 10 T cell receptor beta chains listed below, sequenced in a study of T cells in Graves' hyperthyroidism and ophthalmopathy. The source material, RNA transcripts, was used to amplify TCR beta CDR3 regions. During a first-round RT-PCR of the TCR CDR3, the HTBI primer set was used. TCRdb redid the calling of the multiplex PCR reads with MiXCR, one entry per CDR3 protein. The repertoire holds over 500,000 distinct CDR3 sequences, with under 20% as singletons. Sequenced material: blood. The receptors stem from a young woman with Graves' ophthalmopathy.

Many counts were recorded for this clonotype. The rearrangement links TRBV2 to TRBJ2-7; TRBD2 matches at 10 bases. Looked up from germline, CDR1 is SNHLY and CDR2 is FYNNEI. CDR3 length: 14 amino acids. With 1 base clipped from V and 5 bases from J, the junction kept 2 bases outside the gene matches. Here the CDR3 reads CASSEELAGDEQYF. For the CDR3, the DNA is TGTGCCAGCAGTGAAGAGCTAGCGGGGGACGAGCAGTACTTC.

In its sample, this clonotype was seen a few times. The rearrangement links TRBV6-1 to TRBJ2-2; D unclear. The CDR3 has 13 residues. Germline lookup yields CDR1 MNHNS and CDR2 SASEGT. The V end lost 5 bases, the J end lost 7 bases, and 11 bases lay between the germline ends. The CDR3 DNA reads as TGTGCCAGCAGTCCAAACAGAATCGGGGAGCTGTTTTTT. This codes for CASSPNRIGELFF.

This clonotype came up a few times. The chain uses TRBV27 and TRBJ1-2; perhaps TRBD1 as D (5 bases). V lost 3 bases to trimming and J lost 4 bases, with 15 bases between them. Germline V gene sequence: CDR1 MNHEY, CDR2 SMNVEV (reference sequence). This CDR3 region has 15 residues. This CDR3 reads CASSFILAGVYGYTF. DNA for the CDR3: TGTGCCAGCAGTTTCATATTAGCGGGGGTCTATGGCTACACCTTC.

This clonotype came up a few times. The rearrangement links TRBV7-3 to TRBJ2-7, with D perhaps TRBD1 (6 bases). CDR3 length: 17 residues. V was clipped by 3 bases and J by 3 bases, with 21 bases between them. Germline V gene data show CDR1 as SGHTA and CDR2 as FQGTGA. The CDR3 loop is CASSFSSFGQTSYEQYF. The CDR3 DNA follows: TGTGCCAGCAGCTTTTCCTCGTTCGGACAGACGAGCTACGAGCAGTACTTC. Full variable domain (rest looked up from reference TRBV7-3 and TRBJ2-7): GAGVSQTPSNKVTEKGKYVELRCDPISGHTALYWYRQSLGQGPEFLIYFQGTGAADDSGLPNDRFFAVRPEGSVSTLKIQRTERGDSAVYLCASSFSSFGQTSYEQYFGPGTRLTVT.

CDR3 nucleotides: TGTGCCAGGGGGACAGGGGGGTGGACTGAAGCTTTCTTT. It yields the protein CARGTGGWTEAFF. This chain links TRBV6-2 or TRBV6-3 with TRBJ1-1; 11 bases fit TRBD1. The CDR3 extends over 13 amino acids. Trimming took 9 bases from V and 5 from J; bases not matched to a gene: 5. The germline V gene encodes CDR1 MNHEY and CDR2 SVGEGT.

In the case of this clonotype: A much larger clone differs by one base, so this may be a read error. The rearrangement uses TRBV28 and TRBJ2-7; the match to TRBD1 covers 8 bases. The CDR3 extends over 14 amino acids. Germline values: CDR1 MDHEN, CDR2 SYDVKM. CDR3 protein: CAGSPRQGFYEQYF. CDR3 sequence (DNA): TGTGCCGGCAGTCCTCGACAGGGGTTCTACGAGCAGTACTTC.

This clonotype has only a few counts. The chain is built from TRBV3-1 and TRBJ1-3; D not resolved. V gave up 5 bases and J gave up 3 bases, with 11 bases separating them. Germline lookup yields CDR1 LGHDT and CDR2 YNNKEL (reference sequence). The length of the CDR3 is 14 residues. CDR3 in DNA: TGTGCCAGCAGCGTAGAGGAACTTGGAAACACCATATATTTT. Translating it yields CASSVEELGNTIYF.

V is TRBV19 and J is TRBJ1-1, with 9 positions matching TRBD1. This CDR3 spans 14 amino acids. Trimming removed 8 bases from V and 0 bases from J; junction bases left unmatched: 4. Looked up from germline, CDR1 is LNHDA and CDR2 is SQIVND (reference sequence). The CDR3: CASRGQGLNTEAFF. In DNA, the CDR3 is TGTGCCAGTCGCGGACAGGGGTTGAACACTGAAGCTTTCTTT.

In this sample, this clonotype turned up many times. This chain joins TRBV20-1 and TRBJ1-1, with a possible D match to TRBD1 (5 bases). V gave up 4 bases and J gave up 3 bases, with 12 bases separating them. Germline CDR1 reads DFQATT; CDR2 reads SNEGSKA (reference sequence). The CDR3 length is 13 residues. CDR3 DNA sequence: TGCAGTGCTAAGGAGGGGTCCGACACTGAAGCTTTCTTT. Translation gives CSAKEGSDTEAFF.

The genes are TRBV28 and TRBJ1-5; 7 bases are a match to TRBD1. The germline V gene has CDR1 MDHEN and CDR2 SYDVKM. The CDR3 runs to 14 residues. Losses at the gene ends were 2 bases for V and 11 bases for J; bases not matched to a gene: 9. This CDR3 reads CASSLGQGVLAQHF. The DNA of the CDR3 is TGTGCCAGCAGTTTAGGGCAGGGGGTCTTGGCCCAGCATTTT.